The next 2 T cell receptor beta chains were all read from a single sample in a study of identical twins. TCRdb reanalysed the 5' RACE reads using MiXCR and keeps one entry per CDR3 protein. Among about 250,000 distinct CDR3 sequences, approximately 7.8% were seen once, and the ten largest hold less than 6.5%. In addition, the sample was reused for a study of yellow fever vaccine responses in identical twins.

Sequencing was done on a sample of CD8+ T cells sorted from blood. All receptors derive from a young woman in good health.

This clonotype was observed a handful of times. The chain employs TRBV19 and TRBJ2-3; D could derive from TRBD1 or TRBD2 (5 bases each). Germline lookup yields CDR1 LNHDA and CDR2 SQIVND (reference sequence). The CDR3 covers 14 residues. Trimming took 2 bases from V and 4 from J, leaving 10 bases between them. CDR3 nucleotide sequence: TGTGCCAGTAGTATATACCGGGACCCAGATACGCAGTATTTT. Translating gives CASSIYRDPDTQYF.

This clonotype was counted a few times. The chain has TRBV2 and TRBJ2-1; D is possibly TRBD2 (6 bases). This CDR3 comprises 18 residues. V was clipped by 0 bases and J by 4 bases, with 19 bases between them. Germline values: CDR1 SNHLY, CDR2 FYNNEI. This CDR3 is CASSEAGRPTGRYNEQFF. CDR3 coding DNA: TGTGCCAGCAGTGAAGCTGGGAGGCCAACGGGACGGTACAATGAGCAGTTCTTC.